This T cell receptor beta chain came from a study of control samples from healthy donors and cancer patients. The germline gives CDR1 ENHRY, CDR2 SYGVKD. This CDR3 is 13 amino acids long. V shed 6 bases and J shed 1 base, with 9 bases lying between them. Produced via immunoSEQ multiplex PCR; TCRdb's table is partial and in-frame only. The sample has 75,000 to 100,000 clones, 80% to 95% seen once; the top ten hold around 3%. The sequence was collected from a human donor in good health. The donor label of this sample is uncertain. Sequencing used blood. The V call is TRBV10-3, the J call TRBJ1-1; a possible D gene is TRBD1 (6 bases). The CDR3 DNA reads TGTGCCATCAGAACGGGACAGAACACTGAAGCTTTCTTT. It translates to CAIRTGQNTEAFF.